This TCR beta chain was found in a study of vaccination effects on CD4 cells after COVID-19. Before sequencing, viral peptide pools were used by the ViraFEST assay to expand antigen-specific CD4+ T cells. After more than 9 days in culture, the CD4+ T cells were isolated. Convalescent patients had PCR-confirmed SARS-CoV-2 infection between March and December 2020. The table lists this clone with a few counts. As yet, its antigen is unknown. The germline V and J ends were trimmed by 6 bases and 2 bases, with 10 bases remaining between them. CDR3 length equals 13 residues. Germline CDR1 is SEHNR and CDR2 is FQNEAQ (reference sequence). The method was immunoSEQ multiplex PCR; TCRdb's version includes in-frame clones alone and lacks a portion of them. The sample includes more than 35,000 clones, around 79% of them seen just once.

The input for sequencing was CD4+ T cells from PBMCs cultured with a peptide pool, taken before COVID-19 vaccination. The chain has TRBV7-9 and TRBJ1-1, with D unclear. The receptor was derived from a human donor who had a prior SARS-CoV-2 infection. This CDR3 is CASSSGRNTEAFF. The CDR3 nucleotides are TGTGCCAGCAGTAGCGGCAGAAACACTGAAGCTTTCTTT.